This TCR beta chain was captured in a study of a mutant IDH1 vaccine in newly diagnosed glioma. Study details: Vaccinations were initiated 4-6 weeks following radiotherapy alone, or were given together with temozolomide cycles. Patients' prior therapy spanned radiotherapy, temozolomide, or both; most underwent both.

This CDR3 comprises 16 residues. The V gene's germline CDR1 is SGHNT and CDR2 YYREEE (reference sequence). Trimming took 3 bases from V and 6 from J; bases not matched to a gene: 7. Concerning this clone: Antigen unknown.

Clones were sequenced by immunoSEQ multiplex PCR, and TCRdb holds only the in-frame ones, with some missing. The profile shows approximately 60,000 clones, 60% to 75% of them singletons. The time point here: week 35, safety follow-up. The study gave 300 ug of mutant IDH1 20-mer peptide per vaccine dose, with topical imiquimod. This chain links TRBV5-4 with TRBJ1-6, with 9 bases aligning to TRBD1. The receptor was derived from a man in his fifties or sixties with glioma. Material: PBMCs, obtained from a glioma patient whose treatment included an IDH1 peptide vaccine. The CDR3 nucleotides are TGTGCCAGCAGCTCTACAAAGACAGGGGGTAATTCACCCCTCCACTTT. It encodes CASSSTKTGGNSPLHF. The whole variable domain, remainder taken from reference TRBV5-4 and TRBJ1-6, is ETGVTQSPTHLIKTRGQQVTLRCSSQSGHNTVSWYQQALGQGPQFIFQYYREEENGRGNFPPRFSGLQFPNYSSELNVNALELDDSALYLCASSSTKTGGNSPLHFGNGTRLTVT.